Following are 7 T cell receptor beta chains from one sample sequenced in a study of OX40 agonist ivuxolimab in advanced cancers. Produced via immunoSEQ multiplex PCR; TCRdb's table is partial and in-frame only. The profile shows some 57,000 clones, around four fifths of them singletons. The material was CD4+ or CD8+ T cells sorted from blood, obtained in a trial of the OX40 agonist ivuxolimab. The receptors originated from an adult with an advanced solid tumor such as melanoma, head and neck, liver or kidney cancer.

The V call is TRBV19, the J call TRBJ2-5; 9 bases are shared with TRBD2. This CDR3 comprises 16 residues. Germline trimming cut 5 bases from V and 1 base from J; bases unmatched to any gene: 8. The germline V gene encodes CDR1 LNHDA and CDR2 SQIVND (reference sequence). CDR3 region: CASSSRGLALQETQYF. CDR3 DNA: TGTGCCAGTAGTTCGCGAGGACTAGCGCTCCAAGAGACCCAGTACTTC. The whole variable domain, filled in from reference TRBV19 and TRBJ2-5, reads DGGITQSPKYLFRKEGQNVTLSCEQNLNHDAMYWYRQDPGQGLRLIYYSQIVNDFQKGDIAEGYSVSREKKESFPLTVTSAQKNPTAFYLCASSSRGLALQETQYFGPGTRLLVL.

CDR3 sequence reads: CASSLATGSTDTQYF. Here the CDR3 DNA reads TGTGCCAGCAGCTTAGCGACAGGGTCCACAGATACGCAGTATTTT. The genes are TRBV11-3 and TRBJ2-3, with TRBD1 identical over 7 bases. From germline, CDR1 is SGHNT and CDR2 YENEEA. The V and J ends lost 1 base and 2 bases, in that order; junction bases with no gene match: 3. CDR3 length: 15 residues.

This chain joins TRBV4-3 and TRBJ1-3; D uncertain. Looked up from germline, CDR1 is LGHNA and CDR2 is YSLEER. V was pared by 0 bases and J by 0 bases, with 6 bases between. The CDR3 totals 15 residues. The CDR3 DNA sequence: TGCGCCAGCAGCCAAGACCGCAGCTCTGGAAACACCATATATTTT. Translation gives CASSQDRSSGNTIYF.

This chain joins TRBV7-8 and TRBJ2-1, with 7 bases identical to TRBD2. Trimming cost V 0 bases and J 10 bases; bases outside gene matches: 6. The CDR3 has 14 residues. Germline loops: CDR1 SGHVS, CDR2 FQNEAQ. The CDR3 here is CASSLASGVGEQFF. CDR3 DNA: TGTGCCAGCAGCTTAGCAAGCGGGGTTGGCGAGCAGTTCTTC.

The V and J genes are TRBV7-9 and TRBJ2-7; 9 bases are shared with TRBD1. Germline V CDR1 and CDR2: SEHNR, FQNEAQ (reference sequence). The CDR3 spans 15 residues. V lost 1 base, J lost 4 bases, and 5 bases stayed unmatched. CDR3 bases: TGTGCCAGCAGCTTAGTACAGGGGGCGAGATACGAGCAGTACTTC. Translating gives CASSLVQGARYEQYF.

In DNA, the CDR3 is TGTGCCAGCAGCTTAGGACAGGGGGCCGCTAATGAAGCTTTCTTT. Translating it yields CASSLGQGAANEAFF. The J gene is TRBJ1-1, the V gene TRBV7-2; 10 nucleotides line up with TRBD1. The CDR3 loop spans 15 amino acids. CDR1 is SGHTA, CDR2 FQGNSA, per germline. Losses at the gene ends were 1 base for V and 7 bases for J; bases not matched to a gene: 6. Drawing the rest from reference TRBV7-2 and TRBJ1-1, the complete variable domain is GAGVSQSPSNKVTEKGKDVELRCDPISGHTALYWYRQSLGQGLEFLIYFQGNSAPDKSGLPSDRFSAERTGGSVSTLTIQRTQQEDSAVYLCASSLGQGAANEAFFGQGTRLTVV.

The CDR3 sequence: CASTPLTGDEKLFF. CDR3 nucleotide sequence: TGTGCCAGCACCCCCCTGACAGGGGATGAAAAACTGTTTTTT. The chain joins TRBV7-9 to TRBJ1-4; 8 nucleotides agree with TRBD1. The CDR3 is 14 amino acids. CDR1 is SEHNR and CDR2 is FQNEAQ in the germline V gene (reference sequence). V was pared by 7 bases and J by 6 bases, with 7 bases of the junction left unmatched.